This T cell receptor (beta chain) was documented in a study of shared clonotypes between healthy human individuals. CDR3 size: 14 residues. From germline, CDR1 is SGHRS and CDR2 YFSETQ. The V end lost 0 bases, the J end lost 2 bases, and 9 bases lay between the germline ends. Sequenced by immunoSEQ multiplex PCR; TCRdb stores in-frame clones only, minus some. The sample has about 2.4 million clones, 93% seen once. The sample consisted of naive CD4+ T cells from PBMCs. Subset denoted: CD45RA+ positively selected. The TCR comes from a man aged 18 to 29 in good health. Some clones in this sample may be carry-over from other donors' samples. The J gene is TRBJ2-7, the V gene TRBV5-1, with unresolved D. The CDR3 nucleotides read TGCGCCAGCAGCTTGGATCCAGCGACCTACGAGCAGTACTTC. Its protein product is CASSLDPATYEQYF.